This passage covers 16 T cell receptor beta chains from one sample sequenced in a study of blood T cell repertoires in COVID-19. Profiling relied on immunoSEQ multiplex PCR, and the TCRdb table lists in-frame clones only, not all of them. The data hold tens of thousands of clones, with over 65% observed a single time. Sample: peripheral blood. These receptors came from a woman aged 70-85 years with acute or convalescent COVID-19.

V usage is TRBV28 and J usage is TRBJ2-1, with D perhaps matching TRBD1 (7 bases). The CDR3 runs to 15 residues. Trimming removed 8 bases from V and 5 bases from J, with 19 bases in between. The V gene's germline CDR1 is MDHEN and CDR2 SYDVKM. The CDR3, as DNA: TGTGCCAGCTGGGGCGGGACAGTGGGAGACAATGAGCAGTTCTTC. Its protein is CASWGGTVGDNEQFF.

The genes are TRBV6-2 or TRBV6-3 and TRBJ1-2; D possibly corresponds to TRBD1 (6 bases). V dropped 2 bases and J dropped 2 bases, with 6 bases sitting between them. The CDR3 loop spans 13 amino acids. Per the germline V gene, CDR1 is MNHEY and CDR2 is SVGEGT. This CDR3 is CASSYTGNYGYTF. The CDR3 bases are TGTGCCAGCAGTTACACAGGGAACTATGGCTACACCTTC.

J is TRBJ2-7 and V is TRBV7-2; D possibly corresponds to TRBD1 (6 bases). CDR1 and CDR2 (germline): SGHTA, FQGNSA. The CDR3 contains 14 residues. The ends were cut back, 5 bases at V and 0 bases at J, with 11 bases in the middle. The CDR3 nucleotides read TGTGCCAGCAGCGCCGGACAGCACTCCTACGAGCAGTACTTC. It yields the protein CASSAGQHSYEQYF. The whole variable domain, filled in from reference TRBV7-2 and TRBJ2-7, reads GAGVSQSPSNKVTEKGKDVELRCDPISGHTALYWYRQSLGQGLEFLIYFQGNSAPDKSGLPSDRFSAERTGGSVSTLTIQRTQQEDSAVYLCASSAGQHSYEQYFGPGTRLTVT.

The chain couples TRBV5-1 to TRBJ1-1; D is perhaps TRBD1 (5 bases). The CDR3 has 16 amino acids. Per the germline V gene, CDR1 is SGHRS and CDR2 is YFSETQ. V lost 4 bases and J 0 bases, leaving 16 bases between the germline ends. The CDR3 spells CASSARDSIMNTEAFF. CDR3 DNA: TGCGCCAGCAGCGCCAGAGACAGTATCATGAACACTGAAGCTTTCTTT.

DNA of the CDR3: TGTGCCAGCAGCCCCGGTGTGATCCAAGAGACCCAGTACTTC. It translates to CASSPGVIQETQYF. This chain links TRBV28 with TRBJ2-5; D is ambiguous. Germline lookup yields CDR1 MDHEN and CDR2 SYDVKM. CDR3 length: 14 residues. The germline V and J ends were trimmed by 6 bases and 1 base, with 12 bases remaining between them.

The chain recombines TRBV7-2 with TRBJ2-1, with 11 bases matching TRBD2. V lost 6 bases to trimming and J lost 6 bases; unmatched junction nucleotides: 7. This CDR3 is built from 15 residues. Per the germline V gene, CDR1 is SGHTA and CDR2 is FQGNSA. This chain's CDR3 is CASRPGLAVSNEQFF. The CDR3 region has the DNA TGTGCCAGCAGGCCGGGACTAGCGGTCTCCAATGAGCAGTTCTTC.

The J gene is TRBJ1-1, the V gene TRBV6-6; 7 nucleotides match TRBD1. CDR3 length equals 11 residues. Germline CDR1 reads MNHNY; CDR2 reads SVGAGI (reference sequence). V was clipped by 5 bases and J by 10 bases; unmatched bases: 4. CDR3 bases: TGTGCCAGCAGTATGAGGACAGGAGCTTTCTTT. It yields the protein CASSMRTGAFF.

V and J are TRBV19 and TRBJ2-4; 9 nucleotides match TRBD1. J lost 4 bases, V lost 1 base, and 20 bases had no gene match. Germline V gives CDR1 LNHDA, CDR2 SQIVND (reference sequence). The CDR3 length is 21 residues. As DNA, the CDR3 is TGTGCCAGTAGTATAGTTTCAGGGACAGGGTTTCGGGCTGTATCGAAAAACATTCAGTACTTC. Amino acids: CASSIVSGTGFRAVSKNIQYF.

This clone was observed a handful of times. The chain couples TRBV4-1 to TRBJ1-1; D remains ambiguous. This CDR3 has 15 amino acids. The germline V and J ends were trimmed by 0 bases and 5 bases, with 13 bases remaining between them. Germline loops: CDR1 MGHRA, CDR2 YSYEKL. In DNA form, the CDR3 reads TGCGCCAGCAGCCAAGAAGTGCGGGTAAGAACTGAAGCTTTCTTT. Its protein product is CASSQEVRVRTEAFF.

This chain links TRBV5-4 with TRBJ1-4; maybe TRBD1 (5 bases). This CDR3 is 14 amino acids long. Germline lookup yields CDR1 SGHNT and CDR2 YYREEE (reference sequence). V dropped 1 base and J dropped 5 bases, with 9 bases sitting between them. The CDR3 bases are TGTGCCAGCAGCTTGTTGGGGCAAAATGAAAAACTGTTTTTT. Its protein is CASSLLGQNEKLFF.

This clone occurred once. The V call is TRBV6-5, the J call TRBJ2-7; the match to TRBD1 covers 8 bases. The CDR3 runs 14 residues. CDR1 is MNHEY, CDR2 SVGAGI, per germline. With V trimmed by 5 bases and J by 4 bases, 7 bases remained unmatched. The CDR3 bases are TGTGCCAGCAGTCCCCGGGACAGGACGTACGAGCAGTACTTC. Protein product: CASSPRDRTYEQYF.

V and J are TRBV25-1 and TRBJ1-1, with 9 bases aligning to TRBD1. The germline CDR1 and CDR2 sequences are MGHDK and SYGVNS. V lost 5 bases to trimming and J lost 4 bases; unmatched junction nucleotides: 8. The CDR3 sequence is 15 residues long. The CDR3 reads CASSPGDRVTTEAFF. For the CDR3, the DNA is TGTGCCAGCAGTCCGGGGGACAGGGTGACCACTGAAGCTTTCTTT.

The rearrangement joins TRBV7-9 to TRBJ1-5, with 9 bases matching TRBD1. Losses at the gene ends were 5 bases for V and 0 bases for J; bases not matched to a gene: 14. This CDR3 is 19 amino acids long. The germline V gene has CDR1 SEHNR and CDR2 FQNEAQ (reference sequence). CDR3 bases: TGTGCCAGCAGCACGGAGGCGGGACAGGGATTCTATAGCAATCAGCCCCAGCATTTT. This encodes CASSTEAGQGFYSNQPQHF. Drawing the rest from reference TRBV7-9 and TRBJ1-5, the complete variable domain is DTGVSQNPRHKITKRGQNVTFRCDPISEHNRLYWYRQTLGQGPEFLTYFQNEAQLEKSRLLSDRFSAERPKGSFSTLEIQRTEQGDSAMYLCASSTEAGQGFYSNQPQHFGDGTRLSIL.

This clone was found a few times. V usage is TRBV9 and J usage is TRBJ1-6; a weak D match, TRBD1 (5 bases). Trimming took 0 bases from V and 3 from J, leaving 16 bases between them. The CDR3 is 18 residues long. Germline lookup yields CDR1 SGDLS and CDR2 YYNGEE. The CDR3 DNA reads as TGTGCCAGCAGCGTAGCGGCAGGGAACTCTAACTATAATTCACCCCTCCACTTT. This codes for CASSVAAGNSNYNSPLHF.

This clone occurred once. The rearrangement uses TRBV19 and TRBJ2-1, with 11 bases aligning to TRBD1. In germline, CDR1 is LNHDA, CDR2 SQIVND (reference sequence). J lost 2 bases, V lost 5 bases, and 8 bases had no gene match. The length of the CDR3 is 17 residues. The CDR3 bases are TGTGCCAGTAGTTTAGGACAGGGGGCTTCCCCCTACAATGAGCAGTTCTTC. Translating gives CASSLGQGASPYNEQFF.

The chain links TRBV25-1 to TRBJ1-2; D is undetermined. The CDR3 length is 12 residues. Germline V gene sequence: CDR1 MGHDK, CDR2 SYGVNS. Trimming pared 3 bases from V and 5 bases from J, leaving 7 bases between. In nucleotides, the CDR3 is TGTGCCAGCAGTGATCCCCCGTATGGCTACACCTTC. The encoded protein is CASSDPPYGYTF.